The sequence of this T cell receptor beta chain was determined in a study of blood T cell repertoires in COVID-19. Study in general: Italy, Spain and the United States were the sources of the convalescent and acute COVID-19 samples. T cells, B-cell-depleted T cells, or PBMCs provided the cDNA or gDNA that served as material.

Per the authors' pipeline: For nucleated cells, counts were estimated from reference gene primer amplification. TCRdb keeps only in-frame clones here, not all; method: immunoSEQ multiplex PCR. The V and J calls and clone size were taken over from that table, and D and trimming were inferred from the DNA. The sample holds hundreds of thousands of clones, 70% to 90% seen once. V lost 0 bases, J lost 6 bases, and 12 bases stayed unmatched. The CDR3 is 17 residues long. CDR1 is ENHRY and CDR2 is SYGVKD in the germline V gene. The source of this sequence is a woman between 18 and 30 years old with acute or convalescent COVID-19. Material for sequencing was peripheral blood. The genes are TRBV10-3 and TRBJ1-1; 8 nucleotides agree with TRBD1. The CDR3 DNA is TGTGCCATCAGTGAGTCGAGGGCAGGGGGCCTTGTATCTGAAGCTTTCTTT. Translating it yields CAISESRAGGLVSEAFF.